This T cell receptor beta chain was identified during a study of T cells in Graves' hyperthyroidism and ophthalmopathy. Study-level information: At the time of initial diagnosis and before any treatment, peripheral blood was collected.

V was trimmed by 1 base and J by 3 bases, leaving 12 bases between them. The CDR3 totals 15 residues. Germline assignment: CDR1 SGHVS and CDR2 FNYEAQ. Many counts were recorded for this clonotype. RNA transcripts provided the source from which TCR beta CDR3 regions were amplified. HTBI primers were used for first-round RT-PCR of the TCR CDR3. TCRdb processed the multiplex PCR reads anew with MiXCR; each CDR3 protein has one entry. The table shows approximately 510,000 distinct CDR3 sequences, with around 21% occurring only once. This sequence joins TRBV7-6 and TRBJ1-2, with D perhaps TRBD1 (5 bases). The receptor's source is a man between 18 and 35 years old with Graves' hyperthyroidism. Sequenced: blood. The CDR3 DNA reads as TGTGCCAGCAGCTTAGAAGGCGGGGGGTACTATGGCTACACCTTC. Translating it yields CASSLEGGGYYGYTF.